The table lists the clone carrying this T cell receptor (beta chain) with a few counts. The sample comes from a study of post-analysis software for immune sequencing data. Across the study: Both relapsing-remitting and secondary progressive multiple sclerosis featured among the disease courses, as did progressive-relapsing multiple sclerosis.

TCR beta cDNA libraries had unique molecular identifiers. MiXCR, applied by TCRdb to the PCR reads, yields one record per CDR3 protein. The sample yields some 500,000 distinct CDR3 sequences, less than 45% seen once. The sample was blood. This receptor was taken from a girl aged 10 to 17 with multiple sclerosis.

The CDR3 region has the DNA TGCGCCAGCAGCTTGGAGGGGACGGAGGCTGGGACCCAGTACTTC. This codes for CASSLEGTEAGTQYF. This sequence joins TRBV5-1 and TRBJ2-5; D is perhaps TRBD1 or TRBD2 (5 bases each). Germline V CDR1 and CDR2: SGHRS, YFSETQ. Between the trimmed V and J ends, which lost 0 bases and 7 bases, there was a span of 16 bases. There are 15 residues in the CDR3.